This paragraph reports one T cell receptor beta chain. Its antigen is not identified. This specimen comes from a study of post-analysis software for immune sequencing data. At the level of the study: Both relapsing-remitting and secondary progressive multiple sclerosis featured among the disease courses, as did progressive-relapsing multiple sclerosis.

Study-level findings and limits: Strong same-batch co-clustering of samples appeared with F measure clustering. Higher frequency in patients than in controls was seen for roughly five TRBV segments, with TRBV5-6, TRBV5-1 and TRBV20-1 among them.

cDNA libraries of TCR beta carried unique molecular identifiers. MiXCR, run by TCRdb on the PCR reads, gives a single entry per CDR3 protein. Here the sample spans 650,000 to 850,000 distinct CDR3 sequences, roughly 50% being singletons. Trimming cost V 4 bases and J 3 bases, with 7 bases left between them. The length of the CDR3 is 12 residues. Looked up from germline, CDR1 is DFQATT and CDR2 is SNEGSKA (reference sequence). This chain joins TRBV20-1 and TRBJ2-1; tentatively, D is TRBD1 (6 bases). The specimen was blood. The sequence derives from a girl aged 5 to 17 with multiple sclerosis. For the CDR3, the DNA is TGCAGTGCTAAACAGGGCTACAATGAGCAGTTCTTC. Translating it yields CSAKQGYNEQFF.